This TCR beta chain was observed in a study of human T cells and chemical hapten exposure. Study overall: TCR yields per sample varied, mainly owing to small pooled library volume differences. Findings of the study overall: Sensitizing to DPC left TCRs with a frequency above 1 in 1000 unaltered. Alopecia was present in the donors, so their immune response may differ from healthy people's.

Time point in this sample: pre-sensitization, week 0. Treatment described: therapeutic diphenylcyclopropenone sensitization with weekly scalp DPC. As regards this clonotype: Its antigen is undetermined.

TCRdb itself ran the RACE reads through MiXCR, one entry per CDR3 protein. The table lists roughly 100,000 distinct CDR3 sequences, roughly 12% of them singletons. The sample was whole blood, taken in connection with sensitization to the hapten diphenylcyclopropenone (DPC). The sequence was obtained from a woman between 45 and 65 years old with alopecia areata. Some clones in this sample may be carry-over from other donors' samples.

CDR3 residues: CASSLGTVTTNEKLFF. The CDR3 bases are TGTGCCAGCAGCTTAGGGACAGTTACAACTAATGAAAAACTGTTTTTT. J is TRBJ1-4 and V is TRBV7-2; D is possibly TRBD1 (6 bases). The V end was cut by 1 base, the J end by 0 bases, with 9 bases between. The CDR3 is made up of 16 amino acids. Germline CDR1 and CDR2: SGHTA and FQGNSA. The variable domain in full, with the rest retrieved from reference TRBV7-2 and TRBJ1-4, is GAGVSQSPSNKVTEKGKDVELRCDPISGHTALYWYRQSLGQGLEFLIYFQGNSAPDKSGLPSDRFSAERTGGSVSTLTIQRTQQEDSAVYLCASSLGTVTTNEKLFFGSGTQLSVL.